These 27 T cell receptor beta chains share one sample of origin, sequenced in a study of CDR3 diversity in severe acne (dated by TCRdb to between 2018 and 2021). The library was built by means of PCR. Sequenced using an Illumina HiSeq 2000. TCRdb ran its own pipeline on the public reads, namely fastp trimming at Q25 and MiXCR clone calling, and kept in-frame beta chains. Identical CDR3 protein sequences are pooled into one entry, listed with their most common genes and DNA. Across this sample there are roughly 100,000 distinct CDR3 sequences, with under 60% seen only once. The ten largest clones add up to around 12% of the sample. Sequencing used blood. These receptors originate from a male donor with acne.

The chain is built from TRBV7-8 and TRBJ2-3, with TRBD2 identical over 9 bases. V dropped 1 base and J dropped 2; count of bases not matched to a gene: 1. Looked up from germline, CDR1 is SGHVS and CDR2 is FQNEAQ. This CDR3 contains 15 residues. CDR3: CASSLGGRVTDTQYF. DNA of the CDR3: TGTGCCAGCAGCTTAGGCGGGAGGGTCACAGATACGCAGTATTTT.

V and J are TRBV20-1 and TRBJ2-2; the match to TRBD2 covers 8 bases. Germline CDR1 DFQATT, CDR2 SNEGSKA (reference sequence). V gave up 3 bases and J gave up 5 bases; unmatched junction bases: 8. This CDR3 comprises 15 residues. The CDR3 reads CSARGTSGRTGELFF. In nucleotides, the CDR3 is TGCAGTGCTAGGGGTACTAGCGGACGAACCGGGGAGCTGTTTTTT.

A word on this clonotype: A read error is possible here, since a much larger clone lies one base away. This CDR3 fails to terminate in the conserved phenylalanine or tryptophan, so it likely reflects a read error. The chain uses TRBV6-4 and TRBJ1-1; D remains ambiguous. The CDR3 has 13 amino acids. Per the germline V gene, CDR1 is MRHNA and CDR2 is SNTAGT. The V end was cut by 5 bases, the J end by 0 bases, with 7 bases between. The DNA for the CDR3 is TGTGCCAGCAGTCACGACATGAACACTGAAGCTTTCATT. This translates into CASSHDMNTEAFI.

The chain has TRBV20-1 and TRBJ2-7; D call uncertain. Germline CDR1 DFQATT, CDR2 SNEGSKA (reference sequence). The V and J ends lost 6 bases and 3 bases respectively, with 15 bases between them. The CDR3 totals 13 residues. In DNA, the CDR3 is TGCAGTGCCCTGTCTGCAGGCGACTACGAGCAGTACTTC. This translates into CSALSAGDYEQYF.

In this sample, this clonotype turned up a few times. The chain carries TRBV6-1 and TRBJ1-1; TRBD1 might be the D (5 bases). The germline V gene encodes CDR1 MNHNS and CDR2 SASEGT. Trimming cost V 8 bases and J 0 bases, with 13 bases left between them. The CDR3 has 14 residues. The CDR3: CASQIQELNTEAFF. The CDR3 coding sequence is TGTGCCAGCCAAATACAGGAGTTGAACACTGAAGCTTTCTTT.

The V call is TRBV6-6, the J call TRBJ1-1; possibly TRBD1 for D (5 bases). V gave up 7 bases and J gave up 1 base, with 7 bases separating them. CDR1 MNHNY and CDR2 SVGAGI come from the germline V gene (reference sequence). The CDR3 loop spans 12 amino acids. The CDR3 DNA reads as TGTGCCAGCATACAGGCGAACACTGAAGCTTTCTTT. Protein: CASIQANTEAFF.

This clonotype was counted ten times or more. The chain combines TRBV7-9 with TRBJ2-5; perhaps TRBD1 as D (6 bases). The CDR3 consists of 14 residues. The germline V gene has CDR1 SEHNR and CDR2 FQNEAQ (reference sequence). V gave up 5 bases and J gave up 8 bases, with 18 bases separating them. Here the CDR3 reads CASSTGTIRHTQYF. The CDR3 DNA reads as TGTGCCAGCAGCACGGGGACAATAAGACATACCCAGTACTTC.

The chain combines TRBV29-1 with TRBJ2-6; D possibly matches TRBD1 or TRBD2 (5 bases each). This CDR3 has 16 amino acids. Trimming shortened V by 0 bases and J by 2 bases, and 11 bases separated the two germline ends. Germline V CDR1 and CDR2: SQVTM, ANQGSEA. CDR3 amino acids: CSVEESMGAGANVLTF. The CDR3 region has the DNA TGCAGCGTTGAAGAGTCTATGGGGGCTGGGGCCAACGTCCTGACTTTC. The variable domain in full, completed from reference TRBV29-1 and TRBJ2-6, reads SAVISQKPSRDICQRGTSLTIQCQVDSQVTMMFWYRQQPGQSLTLIATANQGSEATYESGFVIDKFPISRPNLTFSTLTVSNMSPEDSSIYLCSVEESMGAGANVLTFGAGSRLTVL.

The V call is TRBV10-2, the J call TRBJ2-7; 7 nucleotides match TRBD2. V trimming: 6 bases; J trimming: 2 bases; junction bases outside the gene matches: 10. The CDR3 spans 15 residues. CDR1 is WSHSY and CDR2 is SAAADI in the germline V gene. CDR3 DNA: TGCGCCAGCAGCCAAGTGACCGGGACTACCTACGAGCAGTACTTC. Translation: CASSQVTGTTYEQYF.

V and J are TRBV20-1 and TRBJ2-1; D possibly corresponds to TRBD2 (6 bases). The CDR3 is 14 amino acids. CDR1 is DFQATT, CDR2 SNEGSKA, per germline (reference sequence). V was shortened by 4 bases and J by 3 bases, with 13 bases between the two germline ends. CDR3 residues: CSANSGTLYNEQFF. The CDR3 DNA is TGCAGTGCTAACTCCGGGACTCTCTACAATGAGCAGTTCTTC.

The chain links TRBV15 to TRBJ2-7; no firm D call. The CDR3 runs 14 residues. CDR1 and CDR2 from the germline V gene are LNHNV and YYDKDF (reference sequence). Trimming took off 5 bases at V and 5 bases at J, with 16 bases between the two ends. The CDR3: CATSLTGNVHEQYF. CDR3 bases: TGTGCCACCAGCCTGACCGGAAACGTTCACGAGCAGTACTTC.

This clonotype was seen ten or more times. This CDR3 reads CASGSGLAGVSEQFF. The CDR3 region has the DNA TGTGCTAGTGGTTCGGGACTAGCGGGAGTAAGTGAGCAGTTCTTC. The chain combines TRBV12-5 with TRBJ2-1; 14 positions match TRBD2. Germline V gives CDR1 LGHNT, CDR2 FRNRAP. CDR3 length: 15 amino acids. Trimming at V came to 4 bases and at J to 9 bases, leaving 5 bases not matched to a gene. The full variable domain, in which reference TRBV12-5 and TRBJ2-1 provide the parts outside the CDR3, is DARVTQTPRHKVTEMGQEVTMRCQPILGHNTVFWYRQTMMQGLELLAYFRNRAPLDDSGMPKDRFSAEMPDATLATLKIQPSEPRDSAVYFCASGSGLAGVSEQFFGPGTRLTVL.

V and J are TRBV7-9 and TRBJ2-5; 13 bases match TRBD2. Germline assignment: CDR1 SEHNR and CDR2 FQNEAQ (reference sequence). CDR3 length: 17 residues. J lost 2 bases, V lost 5 bases, and 8 bases had no gene match. As DNA, the CDR3 is TGTGCCAGCAGCCTCCCGGGACTAGCGGGATGGCAAGAGACCCAGTACTTC. Protein sequence: CASSLPGLAGWQETQYF.

In this sample, this clonotype turned up many times. The J gene is TRBJ1-1, the V gene TRBV7-9; D call uncertain. Per germline, CDR1 SEHNR and CDR2 FQNEAQ (reference sequence). V dropped 3 bases and J dropped 11 bases, with 10 bases sitting between them. The length of the CDR3 is 11 residues. CDR3 sequence reads: CASSLGGEAFF. CDR3 sequence (DNA): TGTGCCAGCAGCTTGGGAGGTGAGGCTTTCTTT.

The rearrangement joins TRBV27 to TRBJ2-7, with a possible D match to TRBD2 (7 bases). Germline V gene lookup returns CDR1 MNHEY and CDR2 SMNVEV (reference sequence). V lost 6 bases to trimming and J lost 3 bases, with 18 bases between them. The CDR3 consists of 15 residues. The CDR3 DNA reads TGTGCCAGCAGCACCCAATCGGGGGGCCTCTACGAGCAGTACTTC. This codes for CASSTQSGGLYEQYF.

This clonotype was observed once. This chain joins TRBV19 and TRBJ2-5; the D is unclear. The germline CDR1 and CDR2 sequences are LNHDA and SQIVND (reference sequence). The CDR3 sequence is 14 residues long. Trimming took 6 bases from V and 9 from J, leaving 20 bases between them. CDR3 amino acids: CASSGRLSNQPQYF. As DNA, the CDR3 is TGTGCCAGTAGCGGACGGTTGAGCAATCAGCCCCAGTACTTC.

This clonotype was observed many times. V gene TRBV2 combines with J gene TRBJ2-7; D gene unclear. Germline CDR1 reads SNHLY; CDR2 reads FYNNEI. Trimming cost V 6 bases and J 4 bases, with 13 bases left between them. The CDR3 covers 13 residues. The CDR3, as DNA: TGTGCCAGCAGGGGCCCCGACGGTTACGAGCAGTACTTC. Protein: CASRGPDGYEQYF.

Worth noting for this clonotype: One end of the junction varies from germline; a read error may be responsible. This rearrangement joins TRBV24-1 to TRBJ1-1; maybe TRBD1 (6 bases). Germline V gives CDR1 KGHDR, CDR2 SFDVKD. This CDR3 is 16 amino acids long. This chain's CDR3 is CASFTAGAGPNTEAFF. In nucleotides, the CDR3 is TGCGCCAGCTTTACCGCGGGGGCAGGACCGAACACTGAAGCTTTCTTT.

This chain uses TRBV5-1 with TRBJ2-4; the D is unclear. Germline lookup yields CDR1 SGHRS and CDR2 YFSETQ. The CDR3 runs 15 residues. The V end lost 0 bases, the J end lost 1 base, and 8 bases lay between the germline ends. The CDR3 DNA reads TGCGCCAGCAGCTTGGGGACGTCGGCCAAAAACATTCAGTACTTC. Translation: CASSLGTSAKNIQYF.

This chain links TRBV5-6 with TRBJ2-1, with D possibly TRBD2 on 6 matching bases. The CDR3 runs to 16 residues. CDR1 SGHDT and CDR2 YYEEEE come from the germline V gene. V shed 5 bases and J shed 2 bases, with 17 bases lying between them. The DNA of the CDR3 is TGTGCCAGCAGTTACTCGGGAGCGGGTGCCTACAATGAGCAGTTCTTC. Translating it yields CASSYSGAGAYNEQFF.

The chain has TRBV20-1 and TRBJ2-5; D is unresolved. In germline, CDR1 is DFQATT, CDR2 SNEGSKA (reference sequence). There are 11 residues in the CDR3. Trimming cost V 6 bases and J 4 bases, with 9 bases left between them. The CDR3 region is CSASGVETQYF. The CDR3 nucleotides are TGCAGTGCCTCCGGTGTAGAGACCCAGTACTTC.

A single count supports this clonotype. This chain links TRBV5-4 with TRBJ1-6; 7 bases fit TRBD1. This CDR3 is built from 15 residues. Looked up from germline, CDR1 is SGHNT and CDR2 is YYREEE (reference sequence). V lost 4 bases to trimming and J lost 7 bases; unmatched junction nucleotides: 8. The CDR3 here is CASSPFGTENSPLHF. In DNA form, the CDR3 reads TGTGCCAGCAGCCCATTCGGGACAGAGAATTCACCCCTCCACTTT.

This clonotype was recorded once. The rearrangement uses TRBV5-6 and TRBJ1-2; no definite D call. Trimming stripped 0 bases from V and 4 bases from J, with 13 bases between. The germline CDR1 and CDR2 sequences are SGHDT and YYEEEE. The CDR3 contains 15 residues. CDR3 DNA: TGTGCCAGCAGCTTGGACAGCCCGAGGAGCTATGGCTACACCTTC. This translates into CASSLDSPRSYGYTF.

This clonotype was detected a few times. The rearrangement uses TRBV12-3 or TRBV12-4 and TRBJ2-2, with D perhaps given as TRBD1 or TRBD2 (5 bases each). Trimming took off 2 bases at V and 5 bases at J, with 12 bases between the two ends. This CDR3 has 15 amino acids. The CDR3 loop reads CASSLRGPKTGELFF. The CDR3 nucleotides are TGTGCCAGCAGTTTAAGGGGACCCAAAACCGGGGAGCTGTTTTTT.

With respect to this clonotype: A single base separates this from a much larger clone, so it may be a read error. V and J are TRBV11-2 and TRBJ2-1; D is perhaps TRBD1 (6 bases). The CDR3 consists of 12 residues. CDR1 is SGHAT and CDR2 is FQNNGV in the germline V gene. The CDR3 loop reads CASSLGRGFQLF. The CDR3 nucleotides are TGTGCCAGCAGCTTAGGAAGGGGGTTCCAGCTCTTC.

This clonotype was picked up many times. V and J are TRBV2 and TRBJ2-4; 7 positions match TRBD2. The V segment lost 2 bases and the J segment 1 base; nucleotides outside the gene matches: 8. The CDR3 loop spans 17 amino acids. Germline lookup yields CDR1 SNHLY and CDR2 FYNNEI. CDR3 bases: TGTGCCAGCAGTGAATATTGGGGGGGGGAGGCCAAAAACATTCAGTACTTC. Encoded protein: CASSEYWGGEAKNIQYF. The complete variable domain, with remaining parts taken from reference TRBV2 and TRBJ2-4, reads EPEVTQTPSHQVTQMGQEVILRCVPISNHLYFYWYRQILGQKVEFLVSFYNNEISEKSEIFDDQFSVERPDGSNFTLKIRSTKLEDSAMYFCASSEYWGGEAKNIQYFGAGTRLSVL.

The chain recombines TRBV28 with TRBJ2-2; a possible D gene is TRBD1 (6 bases). This CDR3 is built from 13 residues. Germline CDR1 reads MDHEN; CDR2 reads SYDVKM. V lost 8 bases and J 1 base, leaving 8 bases between the germline ends. This CDR3 reads CASATGNTGELFF. CDR3 DNA sequence: TGTGCCAGCGCGACAGGGAACACCGGGGAGCTGTTTTTT.